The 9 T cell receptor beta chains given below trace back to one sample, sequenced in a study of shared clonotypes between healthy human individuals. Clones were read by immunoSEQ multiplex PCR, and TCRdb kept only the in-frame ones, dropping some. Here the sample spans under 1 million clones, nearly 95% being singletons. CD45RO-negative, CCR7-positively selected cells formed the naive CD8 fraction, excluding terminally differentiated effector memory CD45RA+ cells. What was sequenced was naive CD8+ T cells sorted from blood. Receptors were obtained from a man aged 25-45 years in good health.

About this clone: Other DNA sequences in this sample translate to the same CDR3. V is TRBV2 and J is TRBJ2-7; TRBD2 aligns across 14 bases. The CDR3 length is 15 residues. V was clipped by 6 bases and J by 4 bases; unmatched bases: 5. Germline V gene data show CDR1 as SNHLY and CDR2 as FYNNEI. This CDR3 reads CASRAGTSGSYEQYF. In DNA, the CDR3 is TGTGCCAGCAGGGCCGGGACTAGCGGGAGTTACGAGCAGTACTTC.

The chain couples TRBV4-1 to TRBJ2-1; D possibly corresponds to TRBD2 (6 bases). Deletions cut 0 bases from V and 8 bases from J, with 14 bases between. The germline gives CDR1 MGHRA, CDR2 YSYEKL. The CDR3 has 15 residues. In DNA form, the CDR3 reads TGCGCCAGCAGCCAAGAAGGAGCGGGCAGCGATGAGCAGTTCTTC. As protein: CASSQEGAGSDEQFF.

The CDR3 sequence is CASSPRRGVFYEQYF. Written as DNA, the CDR3 is TGTGCCAGCAGCCCCCGCCGCGGGGTTTTCTACGAGCAGTACTTC. The chain has TRBV11-3 and TRBJ2-7; the D gene is possibly TRBD2 (6 bases). This CDR3 has 15 amino acids. V dropped 5 bases and J dropped 3 bases, with 17 bases sitting between them. Germline CDR1 SGHNT, CDR2 YENEEA.

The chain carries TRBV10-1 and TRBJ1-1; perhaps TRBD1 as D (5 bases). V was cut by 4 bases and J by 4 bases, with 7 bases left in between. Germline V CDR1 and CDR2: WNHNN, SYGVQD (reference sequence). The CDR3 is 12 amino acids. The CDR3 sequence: CASSGTSTEAFF. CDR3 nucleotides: TGCGCCAGCAGTGGGACATCCACTGAAGCTTTCTTT.

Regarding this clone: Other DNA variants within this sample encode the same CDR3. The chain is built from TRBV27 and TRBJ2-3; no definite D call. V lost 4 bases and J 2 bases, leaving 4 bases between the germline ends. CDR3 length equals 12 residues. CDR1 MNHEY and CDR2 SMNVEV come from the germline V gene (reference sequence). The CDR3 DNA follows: TGTGCCAGCAGTTCCCCCACAGATACGCAGTATTTT. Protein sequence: CASSSPTDTQYF.

Written as DNA, the CDR3 is TGTGCCAGCAGCGCTACTAGCGGGATCCACAATGAGCAGTTCTTC. Protein: CASSATSGIHNEQFF. The chain recombines TRBV9 with TRBJ2-1; 10 positions match TRBD2. The V gene end was trimmed by 3 bases and the J gene end by 5 bases; junction bases not matched to a gene: 5. CDR3 length: 15 amino acids. From germline, CDR1 is SGDLS and CDR2 YYNGEE.

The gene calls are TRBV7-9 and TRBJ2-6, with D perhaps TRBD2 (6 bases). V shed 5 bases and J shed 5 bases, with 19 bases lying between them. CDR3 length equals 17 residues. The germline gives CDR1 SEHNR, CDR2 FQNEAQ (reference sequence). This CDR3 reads CASSQAGRGVRANVLTF. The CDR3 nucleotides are TGTGCCAGCAGCCAAGCCGGGAGAGGGGTCAGGGCCAACGTCCTGACTTTC.

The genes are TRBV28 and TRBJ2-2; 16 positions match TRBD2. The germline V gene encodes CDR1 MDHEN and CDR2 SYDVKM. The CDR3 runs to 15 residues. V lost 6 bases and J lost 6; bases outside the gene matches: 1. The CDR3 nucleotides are TGTGCCAGCAGGGGACTAGCGGGAGGGCCCGGGGAGCTGTTTTTT. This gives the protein CASRGLAGGPGELFF.

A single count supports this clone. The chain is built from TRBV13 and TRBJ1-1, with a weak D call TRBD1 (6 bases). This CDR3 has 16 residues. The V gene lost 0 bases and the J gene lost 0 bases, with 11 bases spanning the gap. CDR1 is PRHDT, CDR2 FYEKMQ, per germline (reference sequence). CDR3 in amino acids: CASSLGVGDMNTEAFF. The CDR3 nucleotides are TGTGCCAGCAGCTTAGGAGTGGGGGACATGAACACTGAAGCTTTCTTT.